This T cell receptor beta chain was sequenced in a study of blood T cell repertoires in COVID-19 (TCRdb year 2020). Study-wide context: Samples from collaborators originated in the United States, Italy and Spain and spanned both the acute and convalescent phases of COVID-19. Where available, HLA class I and class II types were obtained from metadata supplied by the sample provider rather than from assay-based typing. The dataset comprised deeply sampled blood TCRbeta repertoires from subjects exposed to, actively infected with, or recovered from COVID-19. The prospective study material was composed of cDNA or gDNA derived from T cells, B-cell-depleted T cells, or PBMCs. Sample metadata almost always included a de-identified subject ID, COVID-19 status, age in years and sex. Samples were obtained from the ongoing ImmuneRACE study (first 160 participants) and from about 1,300 subjects provided by 6 global collaborators. A freely available public database, intended as a resource for researchers studying the immune response to SARS-CoV-2, is where the repertoires were released. The paper as a whole reports these results and caveats: How much clinical and demographic metadata was included differed by source and by participant, and the metadata was provided uncurated.

The collaborating institutions used their own protocols to collect whole blood in K2EDTA tubes. For TCRbeta analysis, collaborators shipped samples as frozen whole blood, isolated PBMCs, or DNA extracted from either of those sample types. TCRbeta CDR3 regions were amplified from genomic DNA using the immunoSEQ Assay, a bias-controlled multiplex PCR. From the authors' description of their analysis: Within the assay, amplification of reference gene primers was used to estimate how many nucleated cells each sample contained. Sequence reads were collapsed and filtered to measure the absolute abundance of every unique TCRbeta CDR3 rearrangement. For each sample, productive Simpson clonality was calculated as the square root of Simpson's diversity index over productive rearrangements. What TCRdb holds here is the immuneACCESS table cut down to in-frame rearrangements. Part of the clones is not present; checked against another copy, under half of the missing clones reflect an unresolved V gene, and the others are unexplained. The V and J calls and clone size were taken over from that table, and D and trimming were inferred from the DNA. This sample gives under 45,000 clones in total; 70% to 90% of them show up just once. The ten most abundant clones make up roughly 14% of the sample.

Concerning this clone itself: There is no known antigen for this receptor. Within one base of it there is no much larger clone, and no base qualities were kept.

The receptor was derived from a human donor in a cohort sampled during active COVID-19. Sample: peripheral blood.

The nucleotides are TGCGCCAGCAGCTCGCCTACGACAGGGGCATACAATGAGCAGTTCTTC. It specifies CASSSPTTGAYNEQFF. The V and J segments used are TRBV5-1 and TRBJ2-1; 8 nucleotides in the junction match TRBD1. CDR1 and CDR2, looked up from the germline V gene, are SGHRS and YFSETQ. Reading from cysteine to phenylalanine, the CDR3 counts 16 amino acids. Only the CDR3 portion is preserved as DNA: 48 bases, with reading frame beginning at the first base. Relative to germline, V is missing 3 bases and J is missing 4 bases, with 9 bases of the junction outside any gene match.